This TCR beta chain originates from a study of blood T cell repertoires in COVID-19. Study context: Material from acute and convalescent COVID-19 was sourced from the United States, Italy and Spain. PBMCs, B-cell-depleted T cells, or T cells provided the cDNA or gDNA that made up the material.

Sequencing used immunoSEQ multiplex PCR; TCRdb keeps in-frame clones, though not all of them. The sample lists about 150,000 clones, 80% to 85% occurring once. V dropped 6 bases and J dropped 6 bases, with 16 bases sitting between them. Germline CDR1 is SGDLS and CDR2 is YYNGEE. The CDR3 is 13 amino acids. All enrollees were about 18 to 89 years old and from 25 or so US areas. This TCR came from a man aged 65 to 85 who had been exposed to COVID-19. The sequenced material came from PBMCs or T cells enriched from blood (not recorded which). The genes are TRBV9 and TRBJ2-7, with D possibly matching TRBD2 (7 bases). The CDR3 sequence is CASTGGPEGEQYF. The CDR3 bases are TGTGCCAGCACGGGGGGCCCCGAGGGCGAGCAGTACTTC.